The T cell receptor beta chain described here comes from a study of blood T cell repertoires in COVID-19. As for the study in general: Samples came from the United States, Italy and Spain, spanning acute and convalescent COVID-19. Nucleic acid was either cDNA or gDNA, and it came from T cells, B-cell-depleted T cells, or PBMCs.

The germline gives CDR1 SQVTM, CDR2 ANQGSEA. Germline trimming cut 4 bases from V and 10 bases from J; bases unmatched to any gene: 2. CDR3 length: 11 amino acids. Original processing methods: Estimates of nucleated cell counts were drawn from the amplification of reference gene primers. Assay used: immunoSEQ multiplex PCR; TCRdb lists only in-frame clones, some missing. D and trimming come from the DNA, and the V and J calls and clone size come from that table. The sample comprises over 130,000 clones, 75% to 85% of which are singletons, and roughly 2.9% rests with the top ten. The chain combines TRBV29-1 with TRBJ2-1; 9 nucleotides agree with TRBD2. The sequence was collected from a man between 50 and 59 years old with acute or convalescent COVID-19. Sequencing input: peripheral blood. As DNA, the CDR3 is TGCAGCGTTGGGCGGGGGGGCGAGCAGTTCTTC. The encoded protein is CSVGRGGEQFF.